This section outlines one T cell receptor beta chain sequence together with its context. This sample was included in a study of control samples from healthy donors and cancer patients. Generated by immunoSEQ multiplex PCR, the TCRdb table keeps only in-frame clones and is missing some. The table has 210,000 or so clones, around 93% seen once. Per the germline V gene, CDR1 is SGHRS and CDR2 is YFSETQ. V shed 0 bases and J shed 7 bases, with 10 bases lying between them. The CDR3 extends over 14 amino acids. This rearrangement joins TRBV5-1 to TRBJ2-2; possible D gene TRBD1, 6 bases. Material for sequencing was blood. The receptor was derived from a man younger than 40 in good health. CDR3 sequence: CASSLGGLDGELFF. The CDR3 DNA follows: TGCGCCAGCAGCTTGGGGGGGCTTGACGGGGAGCTGTTTTTT.